Listed here are 29 T cell receptor beta chains from one sample, sequenced in a study of T cell responses to AZD1222 COVID-19 vaccine (dated by TCRdb to the early 2020s). Sample time point, as interpreted from the label and publication: about 28 days (+/-7) after the second vaccine dose. The method behind the library was the immunoSEQ multiplex PCR assay. TCRdb took over this immuneACCESS table, retaining in-frame rearrangements with V and J assigned. Such tables are incomplete; in checked studies, under half of the missing clones stem from an unresolved V gene, and the remainder is unexplained. Counted in this sample were 150,000 or so clones; about 92% of them appeared once. Jointly, the top ten make up roughly 6% of the sample. The material was peripheral blood, obtained 28 days after the second AZD1222 dose. The receptors derive from an adult who received the AZD1222 COVID-19 vaccine.

The sample holds one count of this clone. The chain has TRBV28 and TRBJ2-3; 9 bases line up with TRBD2. The CDR3 is 14 amino acids. The germline V gene has CDR1 MDHEN and CDR2 SYDVKM. After removal of 9 bases from V and 1 base from J, the junction contained 5 bases not matched to a gene. CDR3 in amino acids: CASRAGGRTDTQYF. CDR3 bases: TGTGCCAGTAGAGCGGGAGGCCGCACAGATACGCAGTATTTT.

The V call is TRBV27, the J call TRBJ1-6; no clear D. The CDR3 is 18 residues long. Trimming cost V 2 bases and J 0 bases, with 14 bases left between them. From germline, CDR1 is MNHEY and CDR2 SMNVEV (reference sequence). CDR3 residues: CASSLKAGLSSYNSPLHF. For the CDR3, the DNA is TGTGCCAGCAGTTTAAAGGCGGGTCTTAGCTCCTATAATTCACCCCTCCACTTT.

In this sample, this clone turned up once. The chain is built from TRBV4-1 and TRBJ2-7; unclear D gene. Trimming took 1 base from V and 2 from J, leaving 18 bases between them. There are 17 residues in the CDR3. In germline, CDR1 is MGHRA, CDR2 YSYEKL. CDR3 nucleotide sequence: TGCGCCAGCAGCCAAGTGTTAGTCGCAAACAGAGCCTACGAGCAGTACTTC. It specifies CASSQVLVANRAYEQYF.

This chain connects TRBV30 to TRBJ2-1; D perhaps matches TRBD2 (5 bases). V was clipped by 2 bases and J by 6 bases, with 14 bases between them. This CDR3 comprises 14 residues. In germline, CDR1 is GTSNPN, CDR2 SVGIG (reference sequence). CDR3 coding DNA: TGTGCCTGGAGTCCGCTAGCATCAGGCAATGAGCAGTTCTTC. This translates into CAWSPLASGNEQFF.

This chain connects TRBV10-3 to TRBJ1-3; D is ambiguous. V dropped 0 bases and J dropped 0 bases, with 6 bases sitting between them. Germline V gene data show CDR1 as ENHRY and CDR2 as SYGVKD. The CDR3 length is 15 residues. The CDR3: CAISESTASGNTIYF. The CDR3 nucleotides read TGTGCCATCAGTGAGTCGACGGCCTCTGGAAACACCATATATTTT.

CDR3 in DNA: TGTGCCAGCAGTACGGGACAGGCCGCGAACACCGGGGAGCTGTTTTTT. Protein product: CASSTGQAANTGELFF. This rearrangement joins TRBV7-9 to TRBJ2-2; TRBD1 aligns across 8 bases. The CDR3 loop spans 16 amino acids. Germline V gene data show CDR1 as SEHNR and CDR2 as FQNEAQ (reference sequence). V was clipped by 6 bases and J by 0 bases; unmatched bases: 6.

V gene TRBV11-1 combines with J gene TRBJ1-4, with 8 bases aligning to TRBD1. Losses at the gene ends were 5 bases for V and 5 bases for J; bases not matched to a gene: 10. This CDR3 has 16 residues. The germline V gene has CDR1 SGHAT and CDR2 FQDESV (reference sequence). DNA of the CDR3: TGTGCCAGCAGCCCCCGGGACAGGACCAGAAATGAAAAACTGTTTTTT. Its translation: CASSPRDRTRNEKLFF.

This clone was seen only once. The genes are TRBV28 and TRBJ2-2, with a weak D call TRBD2 (5 bases). This CDR3 spans 13 amino acids. CDR1 and CDR2 from the germline V gene are MDHEN and SYDVKM. V lost 3 bases and J lost 6, with 8 bases in between. The CDR3 protein is CASSFSGSGELFF. The CDR3 region has the DNA TGTGCCAGCAGTTTCTCGGGGTCCGGGGAGCTGTTTTTT.

The chain recombines TRBV4-1 with TRBJ1-1; no definite D call. V lost 0 bases, J lost 0 bases, and 8 bases lay in between. Germline CDR1 is MGHRA and CDR2 is YSYEKL. This CDR3 is 15 amino acids long. CDR3: CASSQDRNMNTEAFF. CDR3 in DNA: TGCGCCAGCAGCCAAGACAGGAATATGAACACTGAAGCTTTCTTT.

This chain connects TRBV28 to TRBJ1-5, with D uncertain. The CDR3 has 13 amino acids. The V end was cut by 1 base, the J end by 5 bases, with 6 bases between. Per the germline V gene, CDR1 is MDHEN and CDR2 is SYDVKM. CDR3 amino acids: CASSLSGDQPQHF. The CDR3 DNA reads as TGTGCCAGCAGTTTATCGGGAGATCAGCCCCAGCATTTT.

The genes are TRBV6-5 and TRBJ1-2; 12 nucleotides line up with TRBD1. V lost 8 bases and J lost 2; bases outside the gene matches: 3. This CDR3 is built from 14 residues. Germline assignment: CDR1 MNHEY and CDR2 SVGAGI. As DNA, the CDR3 is TGTGCCAGCCAGGGACAGGGGGCAAACTATGGCTACACCTTC. Translating gives CASQGQGANYGYTF.

The chain links TRBV28 to TRBJ1-4, with 7 bases fitting TRBD1. Germline CDR1 is MDHEN and CDR2 is SYDVKM. The CDR3 runs 15 residues. V lost 2 bases, J lost 6 bases, and 6 bases stayed unmatched. DNA of the CDR3: TGTGCCAGCAGTTTAGAACAGGGGTGGTATGAAAAACTGTTTTTT. This sequence encodes CASSLEQGWYEKLFF.

The rearrangement uses TRBV7-9 and TRBJ1-1; unclear D gene. The CDR3 is 14 amino acids. The V gene's germline CDR1 is SEHNR and CDR2 FQNEAQ (reference sequence). V lost 8 bases and J lost 2, with 15 bases in between. Here the CDR3 reads CASSLTGVNTEAFF. The CDR3 region has the DNA TGTGCCAGCTCTTTAACCGGGGTTAACACTGAAGCTTTCTTT.

The sample holds one count of this clone. This chain connects TRBV19 to TRBJ1-1, with D possibly matching TRBD1 (6 bases). The CDR3 is 14 residues long. CDR1 and CDR2 (germline): LNHDA, SQIVND (reference sequence). Trimming stripped 3 bases from V and 3 bases from J, with 11 bases between. CDR3: CASSMGTGYTEAFF. For the CDR3, the DNA is TGTGCCAGTAGTATGGGTACAGGGTACACTGAAGCTTTCTTT.

The CDR3, as DNA: TGTGCCAGTAGTATGGACAGGGGCCCGGGACGGAATTCACCCCTCCACTTT. Protein sequence: CASSMDRGPGRNSPLHF. The chain recombines TRBV19 with TRBJ1-6; 9 bases fit TRBD1. After removal of 3 bases from V and 7 bases from J, the junction contained 10 bases not matched to a gene. The CDR3 is made up of 17 amino acids. CDR1 is LNHDA, CDR2 SQIVND, per germline (reference sequence).

The V and J genes are TRBV12-5 and TRBJ2-7; D could derive from TRBD1 or TRBD2 (5 bases each). Looked up from germline, CDR1 is LGHNT and CDR2 is FRNRAP. The V and J ends lost 3 bases and 6 bases respectively, with 12 bases between them. The length of the CDR3 is 13 residues. This CDR3 is CASGFGRESEQYF. The CDR3 nucleotides read TGTGCTAGTGGTTTTGGCAGGGAGAGCGAGCAGTACTTC.

The chain carries TRBV7-8 and TRBJ1-5, with D possibly TRBD1 on 5 matching bases. V lost 1 base to trimming and J lost 2 bases, with 15 bases between them. The CDR3 spans 17 residues. The germline V gene has CDR1 SGHVS and CDR2 FQNEAQ. Here the CDR3 reads CASSLERGPGGNQPQHF. The CDR3 DNA sequence: TGTGCCAGCAGCTTAGAACGGGGACCCGGGGGCAATCAGCCCCAGCATTTT.

This chain joins TRBV6-5 and TRBJ2-2, with D possibly called TRBD1 or TRBD2 (5 bases each). The CDR3 covers 13 residues. Deletions cut 7 bases from V and 6 bases from J, with 12 bases between. Looked up from germline, CDR1 is MNHEY and CDR2 is SVGAGI. CDR3 protein: CASIRDLPGELFF. CDR3 nucleotides: TGTGCCAGCATCCGGGACCTACCCGGGGAGCTGTTTTTT.

V is TRBV28 and J is TRBJ2-4; D gene uncertain. V lost 4 bases and J 5 bases, leaving 9 bases between the germline ends. Germline CDR1 is MDHEN and CDR2 is SYDVKM. This CDR3 has 13 residues. The CDR3 sequence: CASSSGTENIQYF. The DNA for the CDR3 is TGTGCCAGCAGTTCCGGTACAGAAAACATTCAGTACTTC.

This rearrangement joins TRBV6-5 to TRBJ1-4; maybe TRBD1 (5 bases). CDR1 is MNHEY and CDR2 is SVGAGI in the germline V gene. V was trimmed by 0 bases and J by 7 bases, leaving 12 bases between them. There are 15 residues in the CDR3. The CDR3 DNA follows: TGTGCCAGCAGTTACTCGGGTAGGGGAGGTGAAAAACTGTTTTTT. Translation gives CASSYSGRGGEKLFF.

The chain uses TRBV7-8 and TRBJ1-1, with no clear D. The CDR3 length is 14 residues. Germline-derived CDR1 and CDR2 are SGHVS and FQNEAQ. Between the trimmed V and J ends, which lost 7 bases and 2 bases, there was a span of 14 bases. The CDR3 nucleotides are TGTGCCAGCACCCCCTTGGGATCCAACACTGAAGCTTTCTTT. It translates to CASTPLGSNTEAFF.

The rearrangement uses TRBV4-1 and TRBJ2-1; D gene uncertain. CDR1 is MGHRA and CDR2 is YSYEKL in the germline V gene. CDR3 length: 16 amino acids. V dropped 2 bases and J dropped 7 bases, with 18 bases sitting between them. This CDR3 reads CASSQQIHPEQNEQFF. CDR3 nucleotides: TGCGCCAGCAGCCAACAGATACACCCCGAACAGAATGAGCAGTTCTTC.

This chain joins TRBV7-9 and TRBJ2-1, with D perhaps matching TRBD1 (6 bases). The CDR3 is made up of 15 amino acids. V lost 0 bases, J lost 4 bases, and 10 bases lay in between. Germline-derived CDR1 and CDR2 are SEHNR and FQNEAQ (reference sequence). In DNA, the CDR3 is TGTGCCAGCAGCTTAGCGGAGCAGGGGTACAATGAGCAGTTCTTC. This codes for CASSLAEQGYNEQFF.

The rearrangement joins TRBV28 to TRBJ1-2, with unresolved D. CDR1 and CDR2 from the germline V gene are MDHEN and SYDVKM. The CDR3 spans 13 residues. Between the trimmed V and J ends, which lost 5 bases and 2 bases, there was a span of 9 bases. CDR3 DNA sequence: TGTGCCAGCAGTAGGGAACACAACTATGGCTACACCTTC. This codes for CASSREHNYGYTF.

V gene TRBV30 combines with J gene TRBJ2-5; D might be TRBD1 (5 bases). This CDR3 has 12 amino acids. Germline CDR1 is GTSNPN and CDR2 is SVGIG (reference sequence). The V gene lost 2 bases and the J gene lost 5 bases, with 9 bases spanning the gap. The CDR3 DNA follows: TGTGCCTGGAGTAGGGGCTTGGAGACCCAGTACTTC. It specifies CAWSRGLETQYF.

V gene TRBV30 combines with J gene TRBJ1-6; D is undetermined. Per the germline V gene, CDR1 is GTSNPN and CDR2 is SVGIG (reference sequence). The germline V and J ends were trimmed by 8 bases and 0 bases, with 8 bases remaining between them. This CDR3 comprises 13 residues. The CDR3 is CAGRSSYNSPLHF. CDR3 DNA sequence: TGTGCCGGTAGGAGCTCCTATAATTCACCCCTCCACTTT.

The chain has TRBV19 and TRBJ2-5; 7 bases align to TRBD1. This CDR3 has 14 residues. CDR1 and CDR2 from the germline V gene are LNHDA and SQIVND (reference sequence). With 3 bases clipped from V and 5 bases from J, the junction kept 6 bases outside the gene matches. CDR3 loop: CASSMTGYLETQYF. In DNA, the CDR3 is TGTGCCAGTAGTATGACAGGGTATCTGGAGACCCAGTACTTC.

The chain combines TRBV6-5 with TRBJ2-7, with D possibly being TRBD1 or TRBD2 (5 bases each). Trimming pared 3 bases from V and 3 bases from J, leaving 15 bases between. The CDR3 runs 15 residues. Germline V CDR1 and CDR2: MNHEY, SVGAGI. CDR3 nucleotide sequence: TGTGCCAGCAGTTATGGGGGAACCGGAGACTACGAGCAGTACTTC. Amino acids: CASSYGGTGDYEQYF.

The gene calls are TRBV30 and TRBJ1-2; 10 bases are shared with TRBD1. Germline CDR1 is GTSNPN and CDR2 is SVGIG (reference sequence). The CDR3 runs to 15 residues. Unmatched junction bases numbered 7, after V lost 3 bases and J lost 3 bases. The CDR3 DNA sequence: TGTGCCTGGAGCTCCCCGGGACAGGGGCACTATGGCTACACCTTC. Protein product: CAWSSPGQGHYGYTF. The whole variable domain, remainder taken from reference TRBV30 and TRBJ1-2, is SQTIHQWPATLVQPVGSPLSLECTVEGTSNPNLYWYRQAAGRGLQLLFYSVGIGQISSEVPQNLSASRPQDRQFILSSKKLLLSDSGFYLCAWSSPGQGHYGYTFGSGTRLTVV.